Here is one T cell receptor beta chain with its context. Here immunoSEQ multiplex PCR was the method, and the copy in TCRdb shows in-frame clones only, minus some. The sample lists more than 200,000 clones, approximately 84% occurring once. This entry is derived from a study of blood T cell repertoires in COVID-19. Study in general: Researchers got acute and convalescent COVID-19 samples from the United States, Italy and Spain. The cDNA or gDNA used as material had been derived from T cells, B-cell-depleted T cells, or PBMCs.

Membership in each cohort depended on participant-reported clinical history. What the recovered Cohort 3 donors had was two negative PCRs, clearance, or symptom resolution. The CDR3 length is 15 residues. Trimming shortened V by 1 base and J by 1 base, and 10 bases separated the two germline ends. In germline, CDR1 is LNHDA, CDR2 SQIVND (reference sequence). This receptor was taken from a man between 35 and 55 years old who had recovered from COVID-19. The chain employs TRBV19 and TRBJ1-1; possibly TRBD1 for D (6 bases). Source material: PBMCs or T cells enriched from blood (not recorded which). The CDR3 DNA sequence: TGTGCCAGTAGTATAGGTCTGGACAGGAACACTGAAGCTTTCTTT. Translated, it gives CASSIGLDRNTEAFF.